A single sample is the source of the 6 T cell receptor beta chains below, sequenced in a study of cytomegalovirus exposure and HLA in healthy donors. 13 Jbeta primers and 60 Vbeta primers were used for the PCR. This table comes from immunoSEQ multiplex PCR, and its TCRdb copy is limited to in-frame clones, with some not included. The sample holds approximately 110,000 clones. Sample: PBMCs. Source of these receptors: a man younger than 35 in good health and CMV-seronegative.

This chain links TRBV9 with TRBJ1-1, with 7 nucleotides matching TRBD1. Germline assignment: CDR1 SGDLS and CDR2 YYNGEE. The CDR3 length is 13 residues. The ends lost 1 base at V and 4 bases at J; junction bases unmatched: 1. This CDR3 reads CASSVTGATEAFF. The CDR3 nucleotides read TGTGCCAGCAGCGTAACAGGGGCCACTGAAGCTTTCTTT.

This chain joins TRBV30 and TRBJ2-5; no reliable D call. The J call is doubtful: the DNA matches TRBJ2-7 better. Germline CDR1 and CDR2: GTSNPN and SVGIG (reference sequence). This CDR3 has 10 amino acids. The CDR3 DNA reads TGTGCCTCCCTCGGGTACGAGCAGTACTTC. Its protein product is CASLGYEQYF.

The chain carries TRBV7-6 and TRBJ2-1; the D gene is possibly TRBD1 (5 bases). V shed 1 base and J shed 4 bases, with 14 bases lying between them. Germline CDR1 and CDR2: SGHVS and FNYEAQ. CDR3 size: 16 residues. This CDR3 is CASSLESGIDYNEQFF. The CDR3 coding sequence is TGTGCCAGCAGCTTAGAGTCAGGGATTGATTACAATGAGCAGTTCTTC.

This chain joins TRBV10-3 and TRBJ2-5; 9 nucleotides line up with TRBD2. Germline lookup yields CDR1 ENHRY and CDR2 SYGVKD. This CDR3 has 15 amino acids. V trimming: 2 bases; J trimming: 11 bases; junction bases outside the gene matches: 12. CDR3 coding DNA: TGTGCCATCAGTGAGGGGGAGGTTCCCCTAGCGGGACAGTACTTC. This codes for CAISEGEVPLAGQYF.

The CDR3 spells CASSQHETYEQYF. CDR3 nucleotides: TGTGCCAGCTCACAGCACGAAACCTACGAGCAGTACTTC. This chain connects TRBV18 to TRBJ2-7; D uncertain. From germline, CDR1 is KGHSH and CDR2 LQKENI. Trimming took 4 bases from V and 2 from J, leaving 9 bases between them. The CDR3 consists of 13 residues. The whole variable domain, filled in from reference TRBV18 and TRBJ2-7, reads NAGVMQNPRHLVRRRGQEARLRCSPMKGHSHVYWYRQLPEEGLKFMVYLQKENIIDESGMPKERFSAEFPKEGPSILRIQQVVRGDSAAYFCASSQHETYEQYFGPGTRLTVT.

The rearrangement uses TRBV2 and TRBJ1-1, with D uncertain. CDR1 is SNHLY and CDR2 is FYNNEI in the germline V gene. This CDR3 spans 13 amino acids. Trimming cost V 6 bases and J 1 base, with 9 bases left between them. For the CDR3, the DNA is TGTGCCAGCAGCGAGGACTGGAACACTGAAGCTTTCTTT. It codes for CASSEDWNTEAFF.